Presented here are 11 T cell receptor beta chains from one specimen sequenced in a study of response to subunit inactivated influenza vaccine. TCRdb re-called the RT-PCR reads through MiXCR, storing one row per CDR3 protein. This repertoire shows 800,000 to 1,000,000 distinct CDR3 sequences, less than 25% found once; its top ten account for roughly 10%. The sequences come from PBMCs from blood, collected about 5 days after vaccination. These receptors were obtained from a man aged 50-59 years who received an inactivated influenza vaccine.

The table lists this clonotype with a few counts. The rearrangement joins TRBV9 to TRBJ2-7, with 10 bases that match TRBD2. The CDR3 covers 15 residues. Germline CDR1 is SGDLS and CDR2 is YYNGEE. V lost 4 bases, J lost 7 bases, and 11 bases stayed unmatched. The CDR3 sequence: CASSPRIAGGYEQYF. The CDR3 bases are TGTGCCAGCAGCCCCCGTATAGCGGGAGGATATGAGCAGTACTTC.

This clonotype has a handful of counts. The V and J genes are TRBV11-2 and TRBJ2-1; 11 bases line up with TRBD1. This CDR3 has 15 residues. V lost 5 bases, J lost 9 bases, and 9 bases stayed unmatched. The germline V gene encodes CDR1 SGHAT and CDR2 FQNNGV. CDR3 amino acids: CASSPSGTGGGEQFF. The CDR3 bases are TGTGCCAGCAGCCCATCCGGGACAGGGGGAGGTGAGCAGTTCTTC.

This clonotype appeared a few times. The chain recombines TRBV9 with TRBJ1-2, with D perhaps TRBD1 (5 bases). Trimming stripped 0 bases from V and 8 bases from J, with 17 bases between. The CDR3 has 15 residues. The germline CDR1 and CDR2 sequences are SGDLS and YYNGEE. The CDR3 protein is CASSVVGGWSSGYTF. The CDR3 nucleotides read TGTGCCAGCAGCGTAGTTGGGGGTTGGTCGAGCGGCTACACCTTC.

The gene calls are TRBV24-1 and TRBJ2-1, with TRBD2 as a possible D gene (6 bases). Germline assignment: CDR1 KGHDR and CDR2 SFDVKD. Trimming took 5 bases from V and 5 from J, leaving 15 bases between them. The CDR3 extends over 15 amino acids. CDR3 sequence reads: CATSALASIDNEQFF. The CDR3 bases are TGTGCCACCAGTGCACTAGCCAGCATCGACAATGAGCAGTTCTTC.

Only a few counts were recorded for this clonotype. The chain couples TRBV28 to TRBJ2-1; a weak D match, TRBD2 (5 bases). CDR3 length: 16 amino acids. V was cut by 2 bases and J by 4 bases, with 15 bases left in between. From germline, CDR1 is MDHEN and CDR2 SYDVKM. The CDR3 reads CASSLTGFGVYNEQFF. Written as DNA, the CDR3 is TGTGCCAGCAGTTTAACGGGCTTCGGGGTTTACAATGAGCAGTTCTTC. Supplemented by reference TRBV28 and TRBJ2-1, the full variable domain reads DVKVTQSSRYLVKRTGEKVFLECVQDMDHENMFWYRQDPGLGLRLIYFSYDVKMKEKGDIPEGYSVSREKKERFSLILESASTNQTSMYLCASSLTGFGVYNEQFFGPGTRLTVL.

The CDR3 DNA reads as TGTGCCAGCTGTGGACGACAGTACGAGGACGAGCAGTACTTC. Translated: CASCGRQYEDEQYF. The chain joins TRBV6-2 or TRBV6-3 to TRBJ2-7, with D possibly being TRBD1 (5 bases). The germline CDR1 and CDR2 sequences are MNHEY and SVGEGT. V shed 8 bases and J shed 5 bases, with 19 bases lying between them. The CDR3 length is 14 residues.

As to this clonotype: An end of the junction does not agree with germline; a read error may underlie this. V is TRBV7-7 and J is TRBJ2-2, with TRBD1 matching 7 bases. In germline, CDR1 is SSHAT, CDR2 FNYEAQ (reference sequence). The CDR3 runs 13 residues. Here the CDR3 reads CASRQTGAGELFF. The CDR3 DNA sequence: TGTGCTAGCAGGCAAACAGGGGCCGGGGAGCTGTTTTTT. Drawing the rest from reference TRBV7-7 and TRBJ2-2, the complete variable domain is GAGVSQSPRYKVTKRGQDVTLRCDPISSHATLYWYQQALGQGPEFLTYFNYEAQPDKSGLPSDRFSAERPEGSISTLTIQRTEQRDSAMYRCASRQTGAGELFFGEGSRLTVL.

This chain links TRBV30 with TRBJ1-6, with D possibly TRBD1 on 6 matching bases. Per the germline V gene, CDR1 is GTSNPN and CDR2 is SVGIG (reference sequence). Trimming pared 0 bases from V and 8 bases from J, leaving 17 bases between. The CDR3 spans 16 residues. The CDR3 loop is CAWSVRTGAWDSPLHF. CDR3 in DNA: TGTGCCTGGAGTGTACGTACGGGGGCTTGGGATTCACCCCTCCACTTT.

The chain links TRBV10-3 to TRBJ2-1; 10 bases are a match to TRBD2. CDR1 and CDR2 (germline): ENHRY, SYGVKD. The CDR3 covers 16 residues. The trim removed 3 bases at V and 8 bases at J, leaving 10 bases unmatched. CDR3 nucleotide sequence: TGTGCCATCAGTGAAGTTTCTAGCGGGAGAGGCGATGAGCAGTTCTTC. Protein product: CAISEVSSGRGDEQFF.

This chain links TRBV6-1 with TRBJ2-3, with D possibly TRBD2 on 5 matching bases. In germline, CDR1 is MNHNS, CDR2 SASEGT. V lost 6 bases and J lost 2, with 18 bases in between. The CDR3 is 16 amino acids. The CDR3 nucleotides read TGTGCCAGCAGCCTATCCCGCCAGCGGATCACAGATACGCAGTATTTT. Its protein is CASSLSRQRITDTQYF.

The chain joins TRBV7-9 to TRBJ1-4; D perhaps matches TRBD1 (6 bases). The CDR3 length is 13 residues. The ends were cut back, 3 bases at V and 8 bases at J, with 10 bases in the middle. CDR1 and CDR2 from the germline V gene are SEHNR and FQNEAQ (reference sequence). The CDR3 reads CASSFDRREKLFF. DNA of the CDR3: TGTGCCAGCAGCTTTGACAGGAGGGAAAAACTGTTTTTT.